These 11 T cell receptor beta chains came from one sample sequenced in a study of blood T cell repertoires in COVID-19. TCRdb's table, derived via immunoSEQ multiplex PCR, lists solely in-frame clones and lacks some. The sample records a few hundred thousand clones, roughly 88% being singletons. The sample taken for sequencing was peripheral blood. The receptor set was obtained from a woman aged 30 to 39 with COVID-19, enrolled during active disease.

The chain has TRBV19 and TRBJ2-5; D possibly corresponds to TRBD2 (6 bases). V gave up 10 bases and J gave up 4 bases, with 16 bases separating them. CDR1 LNHDA and CDR2 SQIVND come from the germline V gene (reference sequence). There are 13 residues in the CDR3. CDR3: CATALAHLETQYF. CDR3 sequence (DNA): TGTGCCACCGCGCTAGCGCATCTAGAGACCCAGTACTTC.

This sequence joins TRBV29-1 and TRBJ1-2; 7 bases line up with TRBD1. With 4 bases clipped from V and 1 base from J, the junction kept 6 bases outside the gene matches. The germline V gene has CDR1 SQVTM and CDR2 ANQGSEA. CDR3 length equals 14 residues. The CDR3 sequence is CSVGGQADNYGYTF. The CDR3, as DNA: TGCAGCGTTGGTGGACAGGCGGATAACTATGGCTACACCTTC.

This sequence joins TRBV2 and TRBJ2-7; D call uncertain. Trimming left V 4 bases short and J 4 bases short, with 11 bases between. The germline V gene has CDR1 SNHLY and CDR2 FYNNEI. The CDR3 is 13 residues long. CDR3 DNA: TGTGCCAGCAGTGCGTTGAGGATATACGAGCAGTACGTC. This codes for CASSALRIYEQYV.

The CDR3: CASSREREGYTF. The CDR3 bases are TGTGCCAGCAGCAGAGAGAGGGAGGGCTACACCTTC. The V call is TRBV11-3, the J call TRBJ1-2; no definite D call. V lost 5 bases, J lost 8 bases, and 12 bases lay in between. The V gene's germline CDR1 is SGHNT and CDR2 YENEEA. The CDR3 loop spans 12 amino acids.

V is TRBV28 and J is TRBJ2-1; possible D gene TRBD2, 6 bases. The CDR3 has 13 amino acids. The V gene lost 7 bases and the J gene lost 4 bases, with 11 bases spanning the gap. Germline V gene data show CDR1 as MDHEN and CDR2 as SYDVKM. CDR3 nucleotide sequence: TGTGCCAGCACCTCCGGGACTTACAATGAGCAGTTCTTC. This gives the protein CASTSGTYNEQFF.

The chain combines TRBV10-3 with TRBJ2-7, with D uncertain. Germline assignment: CDR1 ENHRY and CDR2 SYGVKD. Trimming took off 3 bases at V and 3 bases at J, with 12 bases between the two ends. The CDR3 spans 14 residues. The DNA of the CDR3 is TGTGCCATCAGTGAACCCTCTGCGAACTACGAGCAGTACTTC. Its translation is CAISEPSANYEQYF.

This chain joins TRBV11-2 and TRBJ2-5, with D tentatively TRBD1 (5 bases). Germline V gene sequence: CDR1 SGHAT, CDR2 FQNNGV. V was trimmed by 3 bases and J by 2 bases, leaving 10 bases between them. The CDR3 loop spans 14 amino acids. The CDR3 protein is CASSFPDRQETQYF. The CDR3 region has the DNA TGTGCCAGCAGCTTTCCCGACAGACAAGAGACCCAGTACTTC.

The gene calls are TRBV2 and TRBJ2-5, with D perhaps matching TRBD2 (7 bases). V lost 6 bases and J lost 2, with 22 bases in between. The CDR3 extends over 17 amino acids. Looked up from germline, CDR1 is SNHLY and CDR2 is FYNNEI. DNA for the CDR3: TGTGCCAGCAGCACCGGGGGCAGGGCGGGGGCACAAGAGACCCAGTACTTC. It is translated as CASSTGGRAGAQETQYF.

The chain couples TRBV10-1 to TRBJ2-2; TRBD2 is a possible D gene (5 bases). The CDR3 spans 13 residues. In germline, CDR1 is WNHNN, CDR2 SYGVQD (reference sequence). With 6 bases removed from V and 6 bases from J, the gap between germline ends came to 11 bases. CDR3 sequence reads: CASRGSYAGELFF. Here the CDR3 DNA reads TGCGCCAGCAGGGGGAGCTATGCCGGGGAGCTGTTTTTT.

This rearrangement joins TRBV5-1 to TRBJ2-1; the D gene is possibly TRBD2 (5 bases). With 0 bases removed from V and 2 bases from J, the gap between germline ends came to 6 bases. The CDR3 is 14 amino acids. Germline V gene sequence: CDR1 SGHRS, CDR2 YFSETQ. CDR3 DNA sequence: TGCGCCAGCAGCTTGGATAGCGCCTACAATGAGCAGTTCTTC. Its protein is CASSLDSAYNEQFF. The entire variable domain, with the rest obtained from reference TRBV5-1 and TRBJ2-1, is as follows: KAGVTQTPRYLIKTRGQQVTLSCSPISGHRSVSWYQQTPGQGLQFLFEYFSETQRNKGNFPGRFSGRQFSNSRSEMNVSTLELGDSALYLCASSLDSAYNEQFFGPGTRLTVL.

The V gene is TRBV5-5, the J gene TRBJ1-5, with 11 positions matching TRBD1. The V gene end was trimmed by 3 bases and the J gene end by 7 bases; junction bases not matched to a gene: 6. Germline lookup yields CDR1 SGHKS and CDR2 YYEKEE (reference sequence). The CDR3 totals 15 residues. CDR3 nucleotides: TGTGCCAGCAGCTCGGACAGGGGGCGAGGGCAGCCCCAGCATTTT. Translation gives CASSSDRGRGQPQHF.